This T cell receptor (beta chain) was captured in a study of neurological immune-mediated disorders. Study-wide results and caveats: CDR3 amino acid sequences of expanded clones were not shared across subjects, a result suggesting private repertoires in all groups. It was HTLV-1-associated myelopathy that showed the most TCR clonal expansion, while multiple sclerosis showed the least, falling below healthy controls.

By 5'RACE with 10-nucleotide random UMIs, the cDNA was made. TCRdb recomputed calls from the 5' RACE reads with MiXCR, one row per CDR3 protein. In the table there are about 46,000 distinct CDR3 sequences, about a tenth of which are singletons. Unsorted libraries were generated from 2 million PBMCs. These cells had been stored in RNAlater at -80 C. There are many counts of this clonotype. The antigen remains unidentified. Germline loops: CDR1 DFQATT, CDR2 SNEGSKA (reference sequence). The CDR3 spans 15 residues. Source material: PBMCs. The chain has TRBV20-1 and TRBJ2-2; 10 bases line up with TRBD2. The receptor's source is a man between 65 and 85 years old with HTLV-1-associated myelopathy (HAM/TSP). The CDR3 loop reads CCGTSASGGTGELFF. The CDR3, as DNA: TGCTGTGGGACTAGCGCTTCAGGGGGCACCGGGGAGCTGTTTTTT.